This TCR beta chain was sequenced in a study of post-analysis software for immune sequencing data (dated by TCRdb to the mid-2010s). Broadly, across the study: Disease courses on record covered relapsing-remitting, secondary progressive and progressive-relapsing multiple sclerosis, though some patients had no subtype annotation. The patient repertoires were compared against approximately ten previously published healthy control repertoires obtained from donors aged 6 to 25 years. A subset of samples was prepared in parallel using single-end sample barcoding, then pooled and co-amplified after Illumina adapter ligation. Results and caveats for the whole study, not just this receptor: The multiple sclerosis patient group was slightly younger than the control group. Significantly higher frequencies in patients than in controls were found for about 5 TRBV segments, including TRBV5-6, TRBV5-1 and TRBV20-1. Normalized Chao1 diversity was significantly lower in multiple sclerosis patients than controls, suggesting substantial peripheral T-cell clonal expansion. Strong co-clustering of samples prepared in the same batch was shown by direct clustering with F measure, prompting a batch-effect correction.

The method was PCR. The sample was run on an Illumina HiSeq 2500. To reduce PCR and sequencing biases, unique molecular identifiers were incorporated into the TCR beta cDNA libraries. Roughly 0.5 million cDNA molecules were obtained per 1 to 10 million input T cells, so each molecule approximated one T cell. The patient libraries were prepared and sequenced with the same protocol used for the earlier healthy control dataset. Samples belonging to the same batch were prepared together, multiplexed and sequenced on a shared HiSeq lane. The authors processed their data as follows. MIGEC was used to process the raw barcoded reads, and molecular identifier groups with only a single read were discarded before consensus assembly and CDR3 extraction. VDJtools was used for post-analysis of the clonotype tables, with diversity normalized by down-sampling every dataset to the smallest sample size. To correct batch-related cross-sample contamination, repertoire overlap clustering matched CDR3 amino acid sequences but not nucleotide sequences. TCRdb passed the public sequencing reads through fastp at Q25 and MiXCR, retaining productive beta sequences. All rows with the same CDR3 protein become a single entry with the most common DNA and genes. The authors' filters were not applied to this entry. This sample is represented by hundreds of thousands of distinct CDR3 sequences; 55% to 60% of them were singletons. The ten most abundant clones make up roughly 12% of the sample.

CDR1 and CDR2 (SNHLY, FYNNEI) derive from the germline V gene. The CDR3 sequence holds 14 residues, the cysteine and phenylalanine included. The CDR3 DNA has 42 bases and is translated from base 1. V lost 7 bases and J lost 2 bases; the stretch between them is 13 bases long. To demonstrate the VDJtools post-analysis software, the study profiled TCR beta repertoires from the peripheral blood of around 13 young patients with multiple sclerosis. The multiple sclerosis patients were children and adolescents between roughly 6 and 17 years of age. Notes on this clonotype: Which antigen it targets is not known. Per-base quality was not reported, and no clone a single base away is much larger than it.

The chain was built from TRBV2 and TRBJ2-3; the D gene cannot be resolved reliably. This TCR derives from a girl aged 2-9 years with multiple sclerosis. Sequenced: blood. The base sequence is TGTGCCAGCATTTCTCTGTTGAACACAGATACGCAGTATTTT. It translates to CASISLLNTDTQYF.